The following is a TCR beta chain sequence with its context. The antigen is unknown. The data were taken from a study of lymphopenia after photon versus proton radiotherapy. Whole-study findings and limits: After lymphocyte nadir, photon-treated repertoires showed oligoclonal expansion, especially CD8+ Temra. A bigger post-nadir fall in TCR diversity correlated inversely with survival time in deceased patients. Better survival with proton therapy was suggested as possible, not demonstrated. Proton therapy kept repertoires fairly stable, unlike photons, which gained effector/memory cells.

Here immunoSEQ multiplex PCR was the method, and the copy in TCRdb shows in-frame clones only, minus some. The repertoire holds some 44,000 clones, with around 83% as singletons. V trimming: 5 bases; J trimming: 2 bases; junction bases outside the gene matches: 6. The germline V gene has CDR1 GTSNPN and CDR2 SVGIG (reference sequence). The CDR3 has 14 amino acids. The receptor comes from a woman in her 70s with pancreatic cancer. The sequenced sample was peripheral blood, obtained from a patient treated with proton-based radiotherapy. The chain recombines TRBV30 with TRBJ2-3; TRBD1 matches at 8 bases. The CDR3 reads CAWARTGSTDTQYF. The CDR3 coding sequence is TGTGCCTGGGCCCGGACAGGGTCCACAGATACGCAGTATTTT.